One sample yielded the 23 T cell receptor beta chains listed below, sequenced in a study of Graves' ophthalmopathy and Graves' hyperthyroidism (dated by TCRdb to the late 2010s). Instrument on record: Illumina HiSeq 2000. For repertoire sequencing, TCR beta CDR3 regions were amplified from RNA transcripts. HTBI primers and the Qiagen OneStep RT-PCR kit were used in a first-round RT-PCR, which was followed by a second-round multiplex PCR, size selection and purification. TCRdb reworked the public reads: Q25 trimming with fastp, MiXCR clone assembly, productive beta chains retained. Duplicate CDR3 protein sequences are folded into a single record with the most common DNA and genes. The sample includes hundreds of thousands of distinct CDR3 sequences, with about a fifth observed a single time. Approximately 7% of the sample comes from the top ten. Specimen: peripheral blood. These receptors were taken from a woman aged 18-29 years with stable Graves' hyperthyroidism. Some clones in this sample may be carry-over from other donors' samples. Donor details come from another sample of the same person, matched by shared clones.

On this clonotype itself: A clone one base away is much larger, so this may be a read error. The V gene is TRBV7-2, the J gene TRBJ2-2; the D is unclear. Germline CDR1 reads SGHTA; CDR2 reads FQGNSA. V shed 5 bases and J shed 0 bases, with 10 bases lying between them. The CDR3 is made up of 15 amino acids. CDR3 in amino acids: CASSPRNSNTGELFF. CDR3 sequence (DNA): TGTGCCAGCAGCCCCCGGAACTCGAACACCGGGGAGCTGTTTTTT.

This clonotype was found many times. This chain links TRBV5-6 with TRBJ2-5, with TRBD2 identical over 7 bases. The CDR3 sequence is 16 residues long. Per the germline V gene, CDR1 is SGHDT and CDR2 is YYEEEE. J lost 2 bases, V lost 3 bases, and 10 bases had no gene match. The CDR3 DNA follows: TGTGCCAGCAGCTCATCTCTAGCGGTCATACAAGAGACCCAGTACTTC. This codes for CASSSSLAVIQETQYF.

This clonotype occurred many times. This rearrangement joins TRBV7-3 to TRBJ2-5; a possible D gene is TRBD2 (6 bases). The germline gives CDR1 SGHTA, CDR2 FQGTGA. The CDR3 totals 15 residues. Trimming shortened V by 8 bases and J by 0 bases, and 16 bases separated the two germline ends. The CDR3 protein is CASASVGGHQETQYF. In DNA form, the CDR3 reads TGTGCCAGCGCCTCCGTCGGGGGTCACCAAGAGACCCAGTACTTC.

Regarding this clonotype: Germline is not matched at one junction end, which may reflect a read error. J is TRBJ2-7 and V is TRBV24-1, with D unresolved. Germline CDR1 KGHDR, CDR2 SFDVKD. This CDR3 has 13 amino acids. As DNA, the CDR3 is TGTGCCACCAGTTCATGGACCTCCGACGAGCAGTACTTC. This gives the protein CATSSWTSDEQYF.

This clonotype has a single count. The rearrangement uses TRBV12-3 or TRBV12-4 and TRBJ2-7; the match to TRBD1 covers 10 bases. The CDR3 covers 11 residues. The V segment lost 6 bases and the J segment 11 bases; nucleotides outside the gene matches: 4. In DNA, the CDR3 is TGTGCCAGCAGCAGAGGGACAGGGGAGTACTTC. It yields the protein CASSRGTGEYF.

The sample holds many counts of this clonotype. This sequence joins TRBV28 and TRBJ2-7; D perhaps matches TRBD2 (5 bases). The CDR3 runs to 15 residues. The germline gives CDR1 MDHEN, CDR2 SYDVKM. V was pared by 7 bases and J by 2 bases, with 18 bases between. Written as DNA, the CDR3 is TGTGCCAGCACCCCAACAGAGAGGGTTACCTACGAGCAGTACTTC. The encoded protein is CASTPTERVTYEQYF. Filled out from reference TRBV28 and TRBJ2-7, the complete variable domain reads DVKVTQSSRYLVKRTGEKVFLECVQDMDHENMFWYRQDPGLGLRLIYFSYDVKMKEKGDIPEGYSVSREKKERFSLILESASTNQTSMYLCASTPTERVTYEQYFGPGTRLTVT.

In this sample, this clonotype turned up many times. V is TRBV13 and J is TRBJ2-7; TRBD2 is a possible D gene (6 bases). CDR3 size: 16 residues. V lost 5 bases, J lost 3 bases, and 20 bases lay in between. Germline V lookup: CDR1 PRHDT, CDR2 FYEKMQ (reference sequence). CDR3 residues: CASSQREVGPYYEQYF. CDR3 DNA sequence: TGTGCCAGCAGCCAAAGGGAGGTTGGCCCTTACTACGAGCAGTACTTC.

This clonotype was recorded at least ten times. The J gene is TRBJ1-5, the V gene TRBV20-1; 8 bases map to TRBD1. V trimming: 0 bases; J trimming: 6 bases; junction bases outside the gene matches: 10. Germline V gives CDR1 DFQATT, CDR2 SNEGSKA (reference sequence). The CDR3 runs to 16 residues. Here the CDR3 reads CSARDPGQGLRQPQHF. The CDR3 DNA follows: TGCAGTGCTAGAGATCCCGGACAGGGTCTACGTCAGCCCCAGCATTTT.

The V call is TRBV6-1, the J call TRBJ1-5, with D unclear. The V gene lost 5 bases and the J gene lost 0 bases, with 14 bases spanning the gap. The germline CDR1 and CDR2 sequences are MNHNS and SASEGT. This CDR3 region has 16 residues. Here the CDR3 reads CASSPGYGYSNQPQHF. For the CDR3, the DNA is TGTGCCAGCAGTCCGGGTTACGGTTATAGCAATCAGCCCCAGCATTTT.

At least ten counts were recorded for this clonotype. The chain's CDR3 is CASSYARGGNDEQYF. CDR3 sequence (DNA): TGTGCCAGCAGTTACGCAAGGGGGGGTAACGACGAGCAGTACTTC. The chain employs TRBV6-5 and TRBJ2-7; the D gene is possibly TRBD2 (7 bases). V shed 2 bases and J shed 5 bases, with 16 bases lying between them. The CDR3 runs to 15 residues. Germline V gene sequence: CDR1 MNHEY, CDR2 SVGAGI.

This clonotype was seen ten or more times. V is TRBV20-1 and J is TRBJ1-2; weak D call: TRBD1 (6 bases). V gave up 4 bases and J gave up 0 bases, with 9 bases separating them. The CDR3 totals 13 residues. Germline CDR1 and CDR2: DFQATT and SNEGSKA (reference sequence). CDR3 region: CSAMDRTNYGYTF. The CDR3 DNA sequence: TGCAGTGCTATGGACAGAACTAACTATGGCTACACCTTC.

The chain recombines TRBV11-2 with TRBJ2-6; TRBD2 agrees at 10 bases. The J segment lost 2 bases and the V segment lost 5 bases, leaving 6 bases of the junction unmatched. Germline CDR1 reads SGHAT; CDR2 reads FQNNGV. The CDR3 consists of 17 residues. This CDR3 reads CASSHPSGGPGANVLTF. In nucleotides, the CDR3 is TGTGCCAGCAGCCACCCTAGCGGGGGCCCTGGGGCCAACGTCCTGACTTTC.

V gene TRBV4-2 combines with J gene TRBJ2-5, with TRBD2 matching over 7 bases. The germline V gene encodes CDR1 LGHNA and CDR2 YNFKEQ. There are 18 residues in the CDR3. V shed 0 bases, J shed 8 bases, and the junction held 18 bases outside the gene matches. This CDR3 reads CASSQDLPRDGAGDTQYF. In nucleotides, the CDR3 is TGTGCCAGCAGCCAAGATTTACCGCGTGACGGTGCGGGGGATACCCAGTACTTC.

This clonotype has a count of ten or more. The chain is built from TRBV7-6 and TRBJ1-5; D gene unclear. Germline V gene lookup returns CDR1 SGHVS and CDR2 FNYEAQ. V gave up 8 bases and J gave up 6 bases, with 14 bases separating them. The CDR3 covers 13 residues. The CDR3 nucleotides are TGTGCCAGCGGCTCAGTAGTAGGTCAGCCCCAGCATTTT. Residues: CASGSVVGQPQHF.

The chain recombines TRBV10-3 with TRBJ2-2, with D uncertain. The CDR3 is 13 amino acids. Deletions cut 7 bases from V and 6 bases from J, with 12 bases between. Germline CDR1 reads ENHRY; CDR2 reads SYGVKD. Here the CDR3 reads CAITHKSSGELFF. In DNA, the CDR3 is TGTGCCATCACCCATAAGTCATCCGGGGAGCTGTTTTTT.

The gene calls are TRBV30 and TRBJ1-1, with a possible D match to TRBD1 (6 bases). With 5 bases removed from V and 1 base from J, the gap between germline ends came to 14 bases. CDR1 and CDR2 from the germline V gene are GTSNPN and SVGIG (reference sequence). The length of the CDR3 is 14 residues. CDR3 loop: CAWQWTVGNTEAFF. In DNA, the CDR3 is TGTGCCTGGCAGTGGACAGTAGGGAACACTGAAGCTTTCTTT.

This clonotype was counted a few times. V usage is TRBV30 and J usage is TRBJ1-5, with a tentative D call TRBD1 (5 bases). The CDR3 is 17 residues long. Germline CDR1 and CDR2: GTSNPN and SVGIG (reference sequence). V lost 2 bases, J lost 0 bases, and 17 bases lay in between. DNA of the CDR3: TGTGCCTGGAGTCGAGACAGATCTTTAACTAGCAATCAGCCCCAGCATTTT. This sequence encodes CAWSRDRSLTSNQPQHF.

This clonotype has ten or more counts. The chain joins TRBV20-1 to TRBJ1-2, with 7 bases matching TRBD1. The CDR3 has 13 amino acids. J was trimmed by 7 bases and V by 6 bases; bases with no gene match: 11. The germline gives CDR1 DFQATT, CDR2 SNEGSKA (reference sequence). CDR3 nucleotide sequence: TGCAGTGCGTACCGGGACAGCCCGGGTGGCTACACCTTC. As protein: CSAYRDSPGGYTF.

This chain connects TRBV28 to TRBJ1-2, with D maybe TRBD1 (5 bases). From germline, CDR1 is MDHEN and CDR2 SYDVKM. The CDR3 contains 12 residues. Between the trimmed V and J ends, which lost 6 bases and 5 bases, there was a span of 10 bases. The CDR3 sequence is CASRGGRYGYTF. CDR3 nucleotide sequence: TGTGCCAGCAGGGGGGGACGGTATGGCTACACCTTC.

This clonotype was counted between two and nine times. This chain joins TRBV28 and TRBJ1-6; maybe TRBD1 (6 bases). This CDR3 region has 15 residues. V was shortened by 2 bases and J by 1 base, with 6 bases between the two germline ends. Germline V lookup: CDR1 MDHEN, CDR2 SYDVKM. DNA for the CDR3: TGTGCCAGCAGTTTAGACAGGTCCTATAATTCACCCCTCCACTTT. Its protein is CASSLDRSYNSPLHF.

This clonotype was counted at least ten times. J is TRBJ1-2 and V is TRBV20-1; D remains ambiguous. The CDR3 length is 11 residues. Germline CDR1 is DFQATT and CDR2 is SNEGSKA (reference sequence). The CDR3 DNA is TGCAGACACGGGGCTAACTATGGCTACACCTTC. Protein sequence: CRHGANYGYTF.

This clonotype has ten or more counts. The chain is built from TRBV19 and TRBJ2-7; D not resolved. CDR3 size: 15 residues. Germline values: CDR1 LNHDA, CDR2 SQIVND (reference sequence). V lost 4 bases and J 2 bases, leaving 15 bases between the germline ends. The CDR3 region is CASSTKDRSPYEQYF. CDR3 in DNA: TGTGCCAGTAGTACCAAAGATAGATCGCCCTACGAGCAGTACTTC.

A remark on this clonotype: A much bigger clone sits one base away, suggesting this may be a read error. The J gene is TRBJ2-5, the V gene TRBV30; 8 nucleotides agree with TRBD1. This CDR3 has 13 amino acids. Germline CDR1 GTSNPN, CDR2 SVGIG (reference sequence). V gave up 4 bases and J gave up 8 bases; unmatched junction bases: 9. CDR3 sequence: CAWTRTGFDTQYF. CDR3 bases: TGTGCCTGGACCCGGACAGGGTTCGATACCCAGTACTTC.